This is a list of T cell receptor beta chains from one sample in a study of CXCR3-negative and CXCR3-positive naive CD8 T cells. TCRdb reprocessed the 5' RACE reads and keeps a single row for each CDR3 protein, giving no DNA. The ten top clones account for 0.45% to 0.55%, within a sample of about 120,000 distinct CDR3 sequences. Sequencing input: naive CXCR3- CD8+ T cells from blood. The receptors were sampled from a human donor in good health. Some clones in this sample may be carry-over from other donors' samples. Each CDR3 is given with its conserved first and last residue. Fields, in order: J gene, V gene, CDR3 protein.

J: TRBJ1-1; V: TRBV12-3/TRBV12-4; CDR3: CASSLSRSTEAFF
J: TRBJ2-3; V: TRBV9; CDR3: CASSEQTGEGTDTQYF
J: TRBJ2-3; V: TRBV19; CDR3: CASSPIITDTQYF
J: TRBJ2-1; V: TRBV7-2; CDR3: CASSLVWGLGLNEQFF
J: TRBJ2-1; V: TRBV24-1; CDR3: CATSALTDYNEQFF
J: TRBJ1-2; V: TRBV21-1; CDR3: CASRFGQGFYTF
J: TRBJ2-2; V: TRBV19; CDR3: CASSIAGGGELFF
J: TRBJ2-7; V: TRBV5-6; CDR3: CASSFRVTSYEQYF
J: TRBJ2-2; V: TRBV20-1; CDR3: CSARTTTGELFF
J: TRBJ1-2; V: TRBV12-3/TRBV12-4; CDR3: CASSFTGTGEYGYTF
J: TRBJ2-7; V: TRBV4-3; CDR3: CASSQGDTSYEQYF
J: TRBJ2-7; V: TRBV7-9; CDR3: CASSGTSGRAPYEQYF
J: TRBJ1-1; V: TRBV29-1; CDR3: CSVKDRDEAFF